These T cell receptor beta chains were read from a single sample in a study of T cells after yellow fever vaccination. TCRdb fed the 5' RACE reads into MiXCR, producing one record per CDR3 protein. The sample includes 200,000 to 300,000 distinct CDR3 sequences, more than 6.5% seen only once; the top ten take 1% to 1.2%. This specimen consisted of CD4+ T cells sorted from PBMCs, obtained on the day of the yellow fever booster vaccination. These receptors were obtained from a man younger than 45 who received the YFV17D yellow fever vaccine. CDR3s include the opening cysteine and the closing phenylalanine or tryptophan. Fields, in order: D gene, J gene, clone size, V gene, CDR3 protein, CDR3 DNA. D genes are given only for firm matches. Only some rows state a clone size, as once, few, many or a class for expanded clones.

TRBD2,TRBJ2-1,-,TRBV20-1,CCAPGLAGSSSYNEQFF,TGCTGTGCTCCCGGACTAGCGGGATCGAGCTCCTACAATGAGCAGTTCTTC
TRBD1,TRBJ2-5,few,TRBV7-9,CASSLQGEGETQYF,TGTGCCAGCAGCCTCCAGGGGGAAGGAGAGACCCAGTACTTC
-,TRBJ2-5,few,TRBV7-2,CASSRVQETQYF,TGTGCCAGCAGCAGGGTGCAAGAGACCCAGTACTTC
TRBD1,TRBJ1-5,-,TRBV5-6,CASSLRDSNNQPQHF,TGTGCCAGCAGCCTTCGGGACAGCAACAATCAGCCCCAGCATTTT
-,TRBJ2-2,many,TRBV7-9,CASSFTGELFF,TGTGCCAGCAGCTTCACCGGGGAGCTGTTTTTT
-,TRBJ1-6,few,TRBV28,CASTAMGSPLHF,TGTGCCAGCACCGCTATGGGTTCACCCCTCCACTTT
-,TRBJ1-1,few,TRBV4-2,CASSQERLVNGEAFF,TGTGCCAGCAGCCAAGAGCGGCTCGTTAACGGTGAAGCTTTCTTT
-,TRBJ2-7,few,TRBV3-1,CASSRNSGPYEQYF,TGTGCCAGCAGCCGAAATAGCGGACCCTACGAGCAGTACTTC
-,TRBJ1-2,many,TRBV20-1,CSASLGSNGYTF,TGCAGTGCTAGTCTTGGATCAAATGGCTACACCTTC
-,TRBJ1-3,few,TRBV6-1,CASRQRTSGNTIYF,TGTGCCAGCAGACAGCGCACCTCTGGAAACACCATATATTTT
-,TRBJ2-1,many,TRBV11-3,CASGAGGPYNEQFF,TGTGCCAGCGGAGCAGGGGGGCCCTACAATGAGCAGTTCTTC
-,TRBJ2-7,-,TRBV20-1,CSASGELGNYEQYF,TGCAGTGCTAGTGGGGAACTGGGGAACTACGAGCAGTACTTC
-,TRBJ2-5,-,TRBV18,CASSPSGWTETQYF,TGTGCCAGCTCACCCTCGGGATGGACAGAGACCCAGTACTTC
-,TRBJ2-7,few,TRBV5-1,CASSPTATAEVYEQYF,TGCGCCAGCAGCCCGACCGCCACGGCGGAAGTCTACGAGCAGTACTTC
-,TRBJ2-5,many,TRBV5-1,CASSLASETQYF,TGCGCCAGCAGCTTGGCCTCGGAGACCCAGTACTTC
-,TRBJ1-2,few,TRBV10-2,CASSEAAGGYGYTF,TGCGCCAGCAGTGAGGCAGCCGGAGGCTATGGCTACACCTTC
-,TRBJ2-2,-,TRBV20-1,CSARDTYAGELFF,TGCAGTGCTAGAGATACATACGCCGGGGAGCTGTTTTTT
TRBD2,TRBJ2-1,few,TRBV20-1,CSAQREGPIEQFF,TGCAGTGCCCAGCGGGAGGGCCCAATTGAGCAGTTCTTC
TRBD1,TRBJ2-1,many,TRBV5-5,CASSLVVTGGSYNEQFF,TGTGCCAGCAGCTTGGTTGTTACAGGGGGGTCCTACAATGAGCAGTTCTTC
-,TRBJ1-4,many,TRBV4-3,CASSQDLRANEKLFF,TGCGCCAGCAGCCAAGATCTCAGGGCTAATGAAAAACTGTTTTTT
TRBD2,TRBJ2-5,many,TRBV7-2,CASSTPGLAVETQYF,TGTGCCAGCAGCACTCCGGGACTAGCGGTGGAGACCCAGTACTTC
TRBD1,TRBJ2-7,-,TRBV6-1,CASRVGTVAYEQYF,TGTGCCAGCAGGGTCGGGACAGTGGCCTACGAGCAGTACTTC
TRBD1,TRBJ2-2,many,TRBV20-1,CSASPQTGQGTGELFF,TGCAGTGCTAGTCCCCAGACAGGGCAGGGCACCGGGGAGCTGTTTTTT
TRBD1,TRBJ2-7,-,TRBV4-3,CASSQGRDRAFYEQYF,TGCGCCAGCAGCCAGGGGCGGGACAGGGCCTTCTACGAGCAGTACTTC
-,TRBJ2-7,few,TRBV7-9,CASSLLDDYEQYF,TGTGCCAGCAGCCTACTTGACGACTACGAGCAGTACTTC
-,TRBJ2-7,-,TRBV4-3,CASSQDPREQYF,TGCGCCAGCAGCCAAGATCCACGCGAGCAGTACTTC
-,TRBJ2-5,few,TRBV7-2,CASSLNRGVEETQYF,TGTGCCAGCAGCTTAAATCGGGGAGTAGAAGAGACCCAGTACTTC
-,TRBJ2-1,many,TRBV20-1,CSARRGRSSYNEQFF,TGCAGTGCTAGACGGGGCAGAAGCTCCTACAATGAGCAGTTCTTC
-,TRBJ2-2,many,TRBV25-1,CASGRVNTGELFF,TGTGCCAGCGGCAGGGTAAACACCGGGGAGCTGTTTTTT
-,TRBJ1-6,many,TRBV18,CASSRDSSYNSPLHF,TGTGCCAGCTCACGTGACAGCTCCTATAATTCACCCCTCCACTTT
TRBD2,TRBJ2-5,few,TRBV24-1,CATSDRTSVQETQYF,TGTGCCACCAGTGATAGGACTAGCGTCCAAGAGACCCAGTACTTC
TRBD1,TRBJ2-5,many,TRBV5-1,CASRIPLLPGTGRQETQYF,TGCGCCAGCAGGATCCCACTACTTCCCGGGACAGGGAGGCAAGAGACCCAGTACTTC
-,TRBJ2-7,-,TRBV12-3/TRBV12-4,CASSYRDYEQYF,TGTGCCAGCAGTTACAGGGACTACGAGCAGTACTTC
-,TRBJ2-1,-,TRBV12-3/TRBV12-4,CASSLQVGGTRPINEQFF,TGTGCCAGCAGTTTACAAGTCGGAGGGACTCGACCGATCAATGAGCAGTTCTTC
TRBD2,TRBJ2-1,few,TRBV24-1,CATSGGPRWGLAEDNEQFF,TGTGCCACCAGTGGTGGCCCCCGGTGGGGACTAGCGGAGGACAATGAGCAGTTCTTC
TRBD1,TRBJ2-3,many,TRBV12-3/TRBV12-4,CASSSTGDSTDTQYF,TGTGCCAGCAGTTCCACAGGGGATAGCACAGATACGCAGTATTTT
-,TRBJ1-1,many,TRBV5-1,CASSLALNTEAFF,TGCGCCAGCAGCTTGGCTTTGAACACTGAAGCTTTCTTT
TRBD2,TRBJ2-7,many,TRBV7-7,CASSPGLASSYEQYF,TGTGCCAGCAGTCCGGGACTAGCGAGCTCCTACGAGCAGTACTTC
TRBD2,TRBJ2-7,many,TRBV20-1,CSASSGNSYEQYF,TGCAGTGCCAGTAGCGGGAACTCCTACGAGCAGTACTTC
-,TRBJ2-3,many,TRBV10-3,CAISELRPDTQYF,TGTGCCATCAGTGAGTTAAGACCAGATACGCAGTATTTT
-,TRBJ2-1,many,TRBV12-3/TRBV12-4,CASSAAGNEQFF,TGTGCCAGCAGCGCGGCGGGGAATGAGCAGTTCTTC
TRBD1,TRBJ2-1,many,TRBV7-9,CASSFGQGYHNEQFF,TGTGCCAGCAGCTTTGGACAGGGATACCACAATGAGCAGTTCTTC
-,TRBJ2-3,many,TRBV15,CATAVGTDTQYF,TGTGCCACCGCAGTGGGCACAGATACGCAGTATTTT
-,TRBJ2-3,few,TRBV7-2,CASSFQRHTQYF,TGTGCCAGCAGCTTCCAGCGTCATACGCAGTATTTT
-,TRBJ1-2,-,TRBV5-1,CASSPVQGPDGYTF,TGCGCCAGCAGCCCCGTGCAGGGACCAGATGGCTACACCTTC
-,TRBJ1-1,-,TRBV7-2,CASSLDIEAEAFF,TGTGCCAGCAGCCTAGATATCGAGGCTGAAGCTTTCTTT
TRBD2,TRBJ2-7,-,TRBV20-1,CSAPRTSGGQYF,TGCAGTGCTCCCCGGACTAGCGGGGGGCAGTACTTC
-,TRBJ2-7,few,TRBV5-4,CASSSSQGYEQYF,TGTGCCAGCAGCTCCTCACAGGGTTACGAGCAGTACTTC
-,TRBJ2-1,few,TRBV20-1,CSASTANEQFF,TGCAGTGCTAGTACAGCCAATGAGCAGTTCTTC
-,TRBJ2-1,many,TRBV3-1,CASSQGQLGSEQFF,TGTGCCAGCAGCCAAGGCCAATTGGGTAGTGAGCAGTTCTTC
TRBD2,TRBJ2-3,-,TRBV27,CASTTSGRDTQYF,TGTGCCAGCACGACTAGCGGGCGAGATACGCAGTATTTT